The clone carrying this T cell receptor beta chain turned up a few times. The data were obtained in a study of CD8 T cells in Susac syndrome. RNA was extracted with the RNeasy kit, and a quantity of roughly 0.5 to 1 ug was reverse transcribed using random hexamers. TCR beta CDR3 was amplified by immunoSEQ multiplex PCR. This amplification extended across 54 Vbeta and 13 Jbeta segments. TCRdb reprocessed the immunoSEQ multiplex PCR reads with MiXCR, giving one entry per CDR3 protein. The data show 150,000 to 200,000 distinct CDR3 sequences, roughly 94% seen once. The sequencing input was CD4+ T cells from PBMCs. The sequence came from a human donor with multiple sclerosis.

CDR3 amino acids: CAWSDRGPYEQYF. The CDR3 region has the DNA TGTGCCTGGAGTGATAGGGGCCCCTACGAGCAGTACTTC. This rearrangement joins TRBV30 to TRBJ2-7; D might be TRBD1 (5 bases). Deletions cut 1 base from V and 2 bases from J, with 9 bases between. The CDR3 has 13 residues. From germline, CDR1 is GTSNPN and CDR2 SVGIG (reference sequence).